These 18 T cell receptor beta chains share one sample of origin, sequenced in a study of cytomegalovirus exposure and HLA in healthy donors listed by TCRdb under 2017. Libraries were prepared through the immunoSEQ multiplex PCR assay. TCRdb holds this immuneACCESS table with in-frame rearrangements only. Some clones are missing; in checked studies, unresolved V genes explain under half, and the rest has no known cause. This sample gives under 100,000 clones in total; roughly 95% of them show up just once. Together, the top ten hold nearly 0.7% of the sample. Sequencing was performed on PBMCs. Receptors originate from a woman under 30 in good health and CMV-seronegative.

V and J are TRBV6-1 and TRBJ1-3; the D gene is possibly TRBD1 (5 bases). V was pared by 4 bases and J by 2 bases, with 9 bases between. This CDR3 spans 14 amino acids. Per germline, CDR1 MNHNS and CDR2 SASEGT. The CDR3 reads CASSGGGAGNTIYF. In nucleotides, the CDR3 is TGTGCCAGCAGTGGCGGGGGAGCTGGAAACACCATATATTTT.

The V and J genes are TRBV18 and TRBJ2-7, with D maybe TRBD1 (5 bases). The germline V gene has CDR1 KGHSH and CDR2 LQKENI. The CDR3 runs 13 residues. Trimming left V 4 bases short and J 6 bases short, with 13 bases between. CDR3 amino acids: CASSHPSRAEQYF. CDR3 DNA: TGTGCCAGCTCACACCCGAGCAGGGCCGAGCAGTACTTC.

The chain links TRBV9 to TRBJ1-4, with D possibly matching TRBD1 (6 bases). Trimming pared 5 bases from V and 7 bases from J, leaving 18 bases between. This CDR3 comprises 15 residues. Germline-derived CDR1 and CDR2 are SGDLS and YYNGEE. Written as DNA, the CDR3 is TGTGCCAGCAGTGGGGGCTTAACAGGGTTTGAAAAACTGTTTTTT. Translation gives CASSGGLTGFEKLFF.

This chain joins TRBV5-1 and TRBJ2-1; 13 nucleotides align to TRBD2. The junction had 0 bases not matched to a gene; V was cut back by 1 base and J by 5 bases. There are 15 residues in the CDR3. Germline loops: CDR1 SGHRS, CDR2 YFSETQ. The CDR3 reads CASSLTSGGDNEQFF. CDR3 sequence (DNA): TGCGCCAGCAGCTTGACTAGCGGGGGGGACAATGAGCAGTTCTTC.

This rearrangement joins TRBV28 to TRBJ1-5; TRBD1 matches at 12 bases. CDR3 length: 16 amino acids. CDR1 and CDR2 (germline): MDHEN, SYDVKM. The trim removed 8 bases at V and 2 bases at J, leaving 7 bases unmatched. This CDR3 reads CASGTGGLMGNQPQHF. The CDR3 DNA sequence: TGTGCCAGCGGGACAGGGGGCTTAATGGGCAATCAGCCCCAGCATTTT.

V is TRBV7-6 and J is TRBJ2-3; TRBD2 aligns across 10 bases. J was trimmed by 0 bases and V by 1 base; bases with no gene match: 1. Germline V gene data show CDR1 as SGHVS and CDR2 as FNYEAQ. CDR3 length: 16 amino acids. CDR3 residues: CASSLERGGSTDTQYF. CDR3 DNA sequence: TGTGCCAGCAGCTTAGAGCGGGGGGGCAGCACAGATACGCAGTATTTT.

The V and J genes are TRBV4-1 and TRBJ1-1; 7 bases are shared with TRBD1. Germline assignment: CDR1 MGHRA and CDR2 YSYEKL. This CDR3 is built from 14 residues. Germline trimming cut 6 bases from V and 0 bases from J; bases unmatched to any gene: 4. The CDR3 coding sequence is TGCGCCAGCAGACCCGGGACAGTGAACACTGAAGCTTTCTTT. Amino acids: CASRPGTVNTEAFF.

This chain links TRBV25-1 with TRBJ1-4; D gene ambiguous. The V end was cut by 3 bases, the J end by 3 bases, with 11 bases between. The CDR3 has 15 amino acids. Germline V gene sequence: CDR1 MGHDK, CDR2 SYGVNS. The CDR3 region has the DNA TGTGCCAGCAGTGACTCGAGGAGACCTAATGAAAAACTGTTTTTT. Its translation is CASSDSRRPNEKLFF.

The chain combines TRBV9 with TRBJ1-1; perhaps TRBD1 as D (5 bases). The CDR3 covers 15 residues. From germline, CDR1 is SGDLS and CDR2 YYNGEE. The V and J ends lost 0 bases and 4 bases respectively, with 13 bases between them. This chain's CDR3 is CASSVDGRGGTEAFF. Here the CDR3 DNA reads TGTGCCAGCAGCGTAGATGGGAGGGGCGGCACTGAAGCTTTCTTT. Based on the CDR3 plus reference TRBV9 and TRBJ1-1, the full variable domain is DSGVTQTPKHLITATGQRVTLRCSPRSGDLSVYWYQQSLDQGLQFLIQYYNGEERAKGNILERFSAQQFPDLHSELNLSSLELGDSALYFCASSVDGRGGTEAFFGQGTRLTVV.

About this clone: The junction departs from germline at one end; a sequencing error may be responsible. The CDR3 coding sequence is TGTGCCGGCAGTACGGTCTCTGGGGCCAACGTCCTGACTTTC. It encodes CAGSTVSGANVLTF. The gene calls are TRBV27 and TRBJ2-6; D remains unclear. Germline V gene lookup returns CDR1 MNHEY and CDR2 SMNVEV (reference sequence). CDR3 length equals 14 residues. Full variable domain (outside the CDR3, taken from reference TRBV27 and TRBJ2-6): EAQVTQNPRYLITVTGKKLTVTCSQNMNHEYMSWYRQDPGLGLRQIYYSMNVEVTDKGDVPEGYKVSRKEKRNFPLILESPSPNQTSLYFCAGSTVSGANVLTFGAGSRLTVL.

The CDR3 DNA sequence: TGTGCCAGCTCATCTGGCAATCAGCCCCAGCATTTT. It translates to CASSSGNQPQHF. The V call is TRBV18, the J call TRBJ1-5; D not resolved. This CDR3 is 12 amino acids long. Trimming shortened V by 5 bases and J by 2 bases, and 4 bases separated the two germline ends. From germline, CDR1 is KGHSH and CDR2 LQKENI.

The chain couples TRBV5-1 to TRBJ2-7; no clear D gene. The germline V gene encodes CDR1 SGHRS and CDR2 YFSETQ. V was trimmed by 0 bases and J by 0 bases, leaving 10 bases between them. The CDR3 runs to 15 residues. The CDR3 nucleotides read TGCGCCAGCAGCTTGGGGGCAGTCAGCTCCTACGAGCAGTACTTC. Amino acid sequence: CASSLGAVSSYEQYF.

The CDR3 spells CASSVAGQGGNEQFF. CDR3 DNA: TGTGCCAGCAGCGTAGCCGGACAGGGGGGGAATGAGCAGTTCTTC. The genes are TRBV9 and TRBJ2-1; TRBD1 matches 10 bases. Germline V CDR1 and CDR2: SGDLS, YYNGEE. Trimming at V came to 0 bases and at J to 7 bases, leaving 4 bases not matched to a gene. The CDR3 extends over 15 amino acids. Full variable domain (remainder filled in from reference TRBV9 and TRBJ2-1): DSGVTQTPKHLITATGQRVTLRCSPRSGDLSVYWYQQSLDQGLQFLIQYYNGEERAKGNILERFSAQQFPDLHSELNLSSLELGDSALYFCASSVAGQGGNEQFFGPGTRLTVL.

V usage is TRBV5-6 and J usage is TRBJ2-7, with TRBD1 identical over 7 bases. Germline V gene lookup returns CDR1 SGHDT and CDR2 YYEEEE. V shed 5 bases and J 6 bases; nucleotides not matched to a gene: 5. This CDR3 is 12 amino acids long. CDR3 sequence (DNA): TGTGCCAGCAGGATAGGGGGCGGCGAGCAGTACTTC. This encodes CASRIGGGEQYF.

This chain joins TRBV5-1 and TRBJ1-1; 10 nucleotides line up with TRBD1. The CDR3 is made up of 14 amino acids. V lost 4 bases, J lost 0 bases, and 0 bases stayed unmatched. Germline values: CDR1 SGHRS, CDR2 YFSETQ. The CDR3 region has the DNA TGCGCCAGCAGCGGGACAGGGGTGAACACTGAAGCTTTCTTT. Protein: CASSGTGVNTEAFF.

The V and J genes are TRBV6-4 and TRBJ1-5; D is possibly TRBD1 (6 bases). CDR1 MRHNA and CDR2 SNTAGT come from the germline V gene. The CDR3 extends over 13 amino acids. Trimming cost V 6 bases and J 4 bases, with 10 bases left between them. Written as DNA, the CDR3 is TGTGCCAGCAGCCAGGACAGAAATCAGCCCCAGCATTTT. Translated: CASSQDRNQPQHF.

The chain carries TRBV25-1 and TRBJ2-7, with TRBD1 identical over 7 bases. The CDR3 spans 17 residues. V lost 4 bases and J lost 5; bases outside the gene matches: 17. Per germline, CDR1 MGHDK and CDR2 SYGVNS. CDR3 region: CASSALTHKGAGNEQYF. The CDR3 bases are TGTGCCAGCAGTGCGTTAACCCACAAGGGGGCCGGCAACGAGCAGTACTTC.

V and J are TRBV19 and TRBJ1-4; D is possibly TRBD1 (6 bases). The germline V gene has CDR1 LNHDA and CDR2 SQIVND (reference sequence). CDR3 size: 17 residues. V was clipped by 4 bases and J by 6 bases, with 21 bases between them. CDR3 sequence: CASSTGHSQAGDEKLFF. The CDR3 region has the DNA TGTGCCAGTAGTACGGGACACTCACAAGCGGGGGATGAAAAACTGTTTTTT.